This is a list of T cell receptor beta chains from one sample in a study of tumor-infiltrating lymphocytes in primary liver carcinoma. TCRdb re-derived calls from the multiplex PCR reads in MiXCR, one entry per CDR3 protein. The table shows some 51,000 distinct CDR3 sequences, with over 70% occurring only once. The sequenced material came from liver tumor tissue from sampling region 3. All receptors come from a man aged 40-55 years with primary liver carcinoma and hepatitis B virus infection. Both conserved end residues are part of each CDR3. D genes are given only for firm matches. Not every row has a clone size; where given, it reads once, few, many or a size class.

D gene | clone size | J gene | V gene | CDR3 DNA | CDR3 protein
NA | NA | TRBJ1-2 | TRBV6-1 | TGTGCCAGCAGCGGACATGGTGGGGGCTACACTTTC | CASSGHGGGYTF
TRBD1 | NA | TRBJ2-2 | TRBV11-2 | TGTGCCGGCACAGAAAGACAGGGCTGGACCGGGGACCGGTTTTTT | CAGTERQGWTGDRFF
NA | NA | TRBJ1-1 | TRBV19 | TGTGCCAGTAGTATAGAGGGCAGATACACTGAAGCTTTCTTT | CASSIEGRYTEAFF
NA | NA | TRBJ2-1 | TRBV14 | TGTGCCAGCAGTCCCGGGGCTCGAGATGAGCAGTTCTTC | CASSPGARDEQFF
NA | NA | TRBJ2-3 | TRBV6-5 | TGTGCCAGCAATTACTCGACGGTAGTAGCGAGGCCGCAGTATTTT | CASNYSTVVARPQYF
NA | NA | TRBJ2-1 | TRBV6-2/TRBV6-3 | TGTGCCGGCAGTTACTGGAGGAGGGGCCCCTACAATGAGCAGTTCTTC | CAGSYWRRGPYNEQFF
NA | many | TRBJ2-3 | TRBV6-1 | TGTGCCAGCAGCGAACAGTGGAGCACAGATACGCAGTATTTT | CASSEQWSTDTQYF
NA | NA | TRBJ2-3 | TRBV11-2 | TGTGCCAGCAACCAGGGAATTCCAGGCACAGATACGCAGTATTTT | CASNQGIPGTDTQYF
NA | NA | TRBJ2-1 | TRBV29-1 | TGCAGCGTTGTCGGACGGGGACCTTTCAATGAGCAGTCCTTC | CSVVGRGPFNEQSF
NA | medium-sized | TRBJ2-3 | TRBV6-5 | TGTGCCAGCAGCCAAGCAGGTTTTGGGACAGATACGCAGTATTTT | CASSQAGFGTDTQYF
TRBD2 | NA | TRBJ2-1 | TRBV5-4 | TGTGCCAGCAGCTTGAGAGCGGGAGGGCGGAGTGACCAGTTCTTC | CASSLRAGGRSDQFF
NA | NA | TRBJ2-5 | TRBV6-5 | TGTGCCAGCAGTGAACGACTGCTGGGGACCCAAGATACCCAGTACTTC | CASSERLLGTQDTQYF
TRBD1 | NA | TRBJ2-1 | TRBV19 | TGTGCCAGTCAGGGGGACTCCTACAATGAGCAGTTCTTC | CASQGDSYNEQFF
TRBD1 | NA | TRBJ2-3 | TRBV10-1 | TGCGCCAGCAGTGAGTCCCAGGGGGCAAATACGCAGTATTTT | CASSESQGANTQYF
TRBD1 | NA | TRBJ1-2 | TRBV5-4 | TGTGACAGCAGCTCTGGACAGGAAAACTATGGCTACACTTTC | CDSSSGQENYGYTF
TRBD2 | NA | TRBJ2-1 | TRBV4-1 | TGCGCCAGTAGCCAAGATATGGGACTAGCAGTCCACAATGAGCAGTTCTTC | CASSQDMGLAVHNEQFF
TRBD1 | NA | TRBJ1-2 | TRBV7-8 | TGTGCCAGCAGCTCGCGGACAGGGAGCCACTATGACTACACCTTC | CASSSRTGSHYDYTF
NA | NA | TRBJ1-1 | TRBV29-1 | TGCAGCGTTGCCGGGCGGTGGACGAACCCTGAAGCTTTCTTT | CSVAGRWTNPEAFF
NA | many | TRBJ2-7 | TRBV6-5 | TGTGCCAGCAAGGTGGGACCGGACTCCTACGAGCAGTACTTC | CASKVGPDSYEQYF
NA | NA | TRBJ2-7 | TRBV5-1 | TGCGCCAGCAGAAGTGGGAGTGGCTACGAGCAGTACTTC | CASRSGSGYEQYF
TRBD1 | NA | TRBJ2-7 | TRBV29-1 | TGCAACGTTGATCTGGGCCGACAGGGATCGGGTTACGAGCAGTACTTC | CNVDLGRQGSGYEQYF
NA | NA | TRBJ1-2 | TRBV4-2 | TGTGTCAGCACCCAAGGGACGGGTGGCTACACCTTC | CVSTQGTGGYTF
TRBD2 | NA | TRBJ2-1 | TRBV4-1 | TGCGCCAGCAGCCCGACTAGCGGGGGTTTCAATGAGCAGTTCTTC | CASSPTSGGFNEQFF
NA | NA | TRBJ2-6 | TRBV29-1 | TGCAGCGTTGAAGGTGGGCCTGAGGCCAACGTCCTGACATTC | CSVEGGPEANVLTF
NA | NA | TRBJ1-5 | TRBV7-9 | TGTGCCAGAAGCCCTAGCAATCAGCTCCAGCATTTT | CARSPSNQLQHF
NA | few | TRBJ2-6 | TRBV29-1 | TGCAGCGTTGAAGGTGGGCCTGGGGCCAACGTCCTGGCCTTC | CSVEGGPGANVLAF
NA | NA | TRBJ2-1 | TRBV11-2 | TGTGCCAATAGCCTAAGCCTAAGCAATGAGCAGTTCTTC | CANSLSLSNEQFF
NA | NA | TRBJ2-5 | TRBV14 | TGTGTCAGCAGCCGAGACCACGCCCCGGAGTTCCAAGAGGCCCAGTACTTC | CVSSRDHAPEFQEAQYF
TRBD2 | once | TRBJ2-1 | TRBV11-2 | TGTGCCAGCAGCTTGGGTATCCGACTAGCCATGTGTGAGCAGTTCTTC | CASSLGIRLAMCEQFF
TRBD2 | NA | TRBJ2-7 | TRBV19 | TGTGCCAGTAGTATTGGCGGGGGGAGTTACGAGCAGTACTTC | CASSIGGGSYEQYF
NA | once | TRBJ2-1 | TRBV18 | TGTGCCAGCTCACCAGGGGGACCCTCGAGCTCCTACAATGAGCAGTTCTTC | CASSPGGPSSSYNEQFF
NA | NA | TRBJ2-1 | TRBV6-5 | TGTACCAGCAGTATACAGGGTAATGAGCAGTTCTTC | CTSSIQGNEQFF
NA | NA | TRBJ2-1 | TRBV20-1 | TGCAGTGCTAGTAGTAGAGGGTTATACAATGAGCAGTTCTTC | CSASSRGLYNEQFF
NA | many | TRBJ1-1 | TRBV12-3/TRBV12-4 | TGTGCCAGCAATGGGGACGGAACTGAAGCTTTCTTT | CASNGDGTEAFF
NA | NA | TRBJ2-2 | TRBV10-3 | TGTGCCATCAGTCCCTCGCCCAGGGTGGACACCGGGAAGCTGTTTTTT | CAISPSPRVDTGKLFF
NA | NA | TRBJ2-1 | TRBV14 | TGTGCCAGAAGTCCCGGGACTCGGGATGAGCACTTCTTC | CARSPGTRDEHFF
TRBD1 | NA | TRBJ2-7 | TRBV18 | TGTGCCAGCTCGACAGGGAGTTCCTACGAGCAGTACTTC | CASSTGSSYEQYF
TRBD1 | NA | TRBJ1-1 | TRBV4-1 | TGTGCCAGCAGCCTATTGCTAACAGGGGAAATGGAAGCTTTCTTT | CASSLLLTGEMEAFF
NA | NA | TRBJ2-7 | TRBV6-5 | TGTGGCACCCTTCTTAACGCGGGTTGGAAGCAGTACTTC | CGTLLNAGWKQYF
TRBD2 | NA | TRBJ2-2 | TRBV11-2 | TGTGCAAGCAACTTAGTAGCGGGAGGGCCTGGCACCGGGGAGCTGTTTTTT | CASNLVAGGPGTGELFF
NA | NA | TRBJ2-1 | TRBV11-2 | TGCGCCAGCAGCTTAGTCGGGAAAGACCAGTTCTTC | CASSLVGKDQFF
NA | many | TRBJ1-1 | TRBV10-3 | TGTGCCATCAGTGTTCAAAGGGCCGGGGCTGAAGCTTTCTTT | CAISVQRAGAEAFF
NA | many | TRBJ2-1 | TRBV6-6 | TGTGCCAGCAGTTTGGACCTACAGGGTTACAATGAGCAGTTCTTC | CASSLDLQGYNEQFF
TRBD2 | NA | TRBJ2-5 | TRBV12-3/TRBV12-4 | TGTGCTAGCAGTTTGCTAGCGGGAGGGGAAGAGACCCAGTACTTC | CASSLLAGGEETQYF
NA | NA | TRBJ2-3 | TRBV7-9 | TGTGCCAGCAGCTCCCAGGATACGCAGTATTTT | CASSSQDTQYF
TRBD1 | NA | TRBJ2-7 | TRBV11-1 | TGTGCCAGCAGCCTCAACTTTGCCCGGACAGGGCAACCCTACGAGGAATACTTC | CASSLNFARTGQPYEEYF
NA | NA | TRBJ1-2 | TRBV10-3 | TGTACCATCGGTGGACGGGCATCCAACTATGGCTACACCTTC | CTIGGRASNYGYTF